The TCR beta chain under discussion was sequenced for a study of blood T cells in healthy people across ages. Primers used in a second PCR of roughly 7 to 12 cycles were a sample-barcoded 5' primer and a J-beta primer mix. CDR3-containing paired-end reads numbering at least 3 million came from each sample. TCRdb itself ran the 5' RACE reads through MiXCR, one entry per CDR3 protein. This table has nearly 800,000 distinct CDR3 sequences, 20% to 25% appearing once. This clonotype was seen only a few times. This same sample was also taken into another study, of T cells of mothers and their children. That work contributes: The study sampled three healthy Caucasian mothers and their six children. Every mother supplied over 10 million TCR beta CDR3 reads and every child about 3 million.

The sequencing input was blood. This TCR derives from a boy between 10 and 17 years old in good health.

The CDR3 DNA follows: TGTGCCAGCAGCTTAACAGACAGAGAAGGCTACACCTTC. Residues: CASSLTDREGYTF. The V call is TRBV7-3, the J call TRBJ1-2, with D perhaps TRBD1 (5 bases). This CDR3 has 13 residues. V was cut by 0 bases and J by 8 bases, with 10 bases left in between. Germline CDR1 is SGHTA and CDR2 is FQGTGA.